This TCR beta chain was observed in a study of tumor and adjacent non-tumor tissue in lung cancer. Study background: The patients, 10 men and a few women, were about 31 to 76 with stage I to III disease.

RNA was extracted from bulk tissue without any cell sorting. Germline CDR1 SGHVS, CDR2 FNYEAQ. The CDR3 runs 16 residues. Three rounds of nested PCR, following a modified ARM-PCR protocol, produced the TCRbeta library. TCRdb re-derived calls from the multiplex PCR reads in MiXCR, one entry per CDR3 protein. The sample holds under 150,000 distinct CDR3 sequences, approximately 66% seen once. This clonotype was seen a single time. The junction differs from germline at one of its ends, possibly a read error. The J gene is TRBJ1-4, the V gene TRBV7-6; D is possibly TRBD1 (5 bases). This receptor was obtained from a man aged 55 to 70 with small cell lung cancer. Sequenced: lung tumor tissue. The CDR3 is CASSLIRGPSNEKLFF. The CDR3 DNA follows: TGTGCCAGCAGCTTAATTAGGGGCCCGAGTAATGAAAAACTGTTTTTC. Full variable domain (missing parts from reference TRBV7-6 and TRBJ1-4): GAGVSQSPRYKVTKRGQDVALRCDPISGHVSLYWYRQALGQGPEFLTYFNYEAQQDKSGLPNDRFSAERPEGSISTLTIQRTEQRDSAMYRCASSLIRGPSNEKLFFGSGTQLSVL.